The rows below give T cell receptor beta chains drawn from one sample of a study of post-analysis software for immune sequencing data. TCRdb recomputed calls from the PCR reads with MiXCR, one row per CDR3 protein. The top ten hold roughly 4.9% of the sample, which has 650,000 to 900,000 distinct CDR3 sequences, around 42% seen once. The sequenced sample consisted of blood. These receptors originate from a girl aged 10 to 17 with multiple sclerosis. CDR3s include the opening cysteine and the closing phenylalanine or tryptophan. Fields, in order: D gene, V gene, J gene, clone size, CDR3 DNA, CDR3 protein. D genes are given only for firm matches. Only part of the rows carry a size: once, few, many, or a class if the clone is expanded.

D gene: TRBD2
V gene: TRBV29-1
J gene: TRBJ2-7
clone size: -
CDR3 DNA: TGCAGCGTTGGTCGGATTAGCGGGAGCACGAGCGAGCAGTACTTC
CDR3 protein: CSVGRISGSTSEQYF

D gene: -
V gene: TRBV3-1
J gene: TRBJ1-1
clone size: -
CDR3 DNA: TGTGCCAGCAGCCAAGGGCTAGCCGGGGACACTGAAGCTTTCTTT
CDR3 protein: CASSQGLAGDTEAFF

D gene: TRBD2
V gene: TRBV27
J gene: TRBJ2-7
clone size: -
CDR3 DNA: TGTGCCAGCAGCCCTAGCGGGAGCCGCGGGGAGCAGTACTTC
CDR3 protein: CASSPSGSRGEQYF

D gene: -
V gene: TRBV10-3
J gene: TRBJ2-7
clone size: few
CDR3 DNA: TGTGCCATCAGTGAGTCTCAACAGGGTAACTACGAGCAGTACTTC
CDR3 protein: CAISESQQGNYEQYF

D gene: -
V gene: TRBV21-1
J gene: TRBJ2-3
clone size: few
CDR3 DNA: TGTGCCAGCAGCAAAGAAGGCTACCTCACAGATACGCAGTATTTT
CDR3 protein: CASSKEGYLTDTQYF

D gene: TRBD1
V gene: TRBV29-1
J gene: TRBJ2-7
clone size: many
CDR3 DNA: TGCAGCGTAGTTTCTTCGACAGGGGGAGTGCAGTACTTC
CDR3 protein: CSVVSSTGGVQYF

D gene: TRBD1
V gene: TRBV6-1
J gene: TRBJ1-1
clone size: -
CDR3 DNA: TGTGCCAGCCCCACAGGGGGCGAAACTGAAGCTTTCTTT
CDR3 protein: CASPTGGETEAFF

D gene: -
V gene: TRBV7-8
J gene: TRBJ1-2
clone size: -
CDR3 DNA: TGTGCCAGCAGCTCCGACCTACGGGGCTATGGCTACACCTTC
CDR3 protein: CASSSDLRGYGYTF

D gene: TRBD2
V gene: TRBV9
J gene: TRBJ2-3
clone size: few
CDR3 DNA: TGTGCCAGCAGCGCCCTAGCGGGAGTCGGCACAGATACGCAGTATTTT
CDR3 protein: CASSALAGVGTDTQYF

D gene: -
V gene: TRBV20-1
J gene: TRBJ2-7
clone size: -
CDR3 DNA: TGCAGTGCTAGACAGCGGAGCTCCTACGAGCAGTACTTC
CDR3 protein: CSARQRSSYEQYF

D gene: TRBD2
V gene: TRBV6-1
J gene: TRBJ2-7
clone size: -
CDR3 DNA: TGTGCCAGCAGTGAAAAGGGTGCCGGACTAGATGCCTACGAGCAGTACTTC
CDR3 protein: CASSEKGAGLDAYEQYF

D gene: -
V gene: TRBV12-3/TRBV12-4
J gene: TRBJ2-3
clone size: -
CDR3 DNA: TGTGCCAGCAGTTCGGGACCGAGCACAGATATGCAGTATTTT
CDR3 protein: CASSSGPSTDMQYF

D gene: TRBD1
V gene: TRBV12-3/TRBV12-4
J gene: TRBJ1-2
clone size: few
CDR3 DNA: TGTGCCTGCAGCCCCCGGGACAGGGAGTTCCCTAACTATGGCTACACCTTC
CDR3 protein: CACSPRDREFPNYGYTF

D gene: -
V gene: TRBV4-1
J gene: TRBJ1-2
clone size: -
CDR3 DNA: TGCGCCAGCAGCCAAGATAATTGGGGATTGGGCTACACCTTC
CDR3 protein: CASSQDNWGLGYTF

D gene: TRBD2
V gene: TRBV6-1
J gene: TRBJ2-7
clone size: -
CDR3 DNA: TGTGCCAGCAGTGAGTTTGGGGGGGGCTACGAGCAGTACTTC
CDR3 protein: CASSEFGGGYEQYF

D gene: -
V gene: TRBV12-3/TRBV12-4
J gene: TRBJ1-2
clone size: -
CDR3 DNA: TGTGCCAGCACTTTACATCCCTCCTCTCACTATGGCTACACCTTC
CDR3 protein: CASTLHPSSHYGYTF

D gene: -
V gene: TRBV6-1
J gene: TRBJ2-5
clone size: -
CDR3 DNA: TGTGCCAGCAGTAAGAATAGGGTTGAATCCGGGACCCAGTACTTC
CDR3 protein: CASSKNRVESGTQYF

D gene: -
V gene: TRBV12-3/TRBV12-4
J gene: TRBJ2-1
clone size: once
CDR3 DNA: TGTGCCAGCAGTGAGGCGGGAACCCGCTTGGGGTTCTTC
CDR3 protein: CASSEAGTRLGFF

D gene: TRBD2
V gene: TRBV20-1
J gene: TRBJ2-7
clone size: -
CDR3 DNA: TGCAGTGCTAGAGATCCACCAGCGGGAGTCTCTTACGAGCAGTACTTC
CDR3 protein: CSARDPPAGVSYEQYF

D gene: TRBD1
V gene: TRBV4-1
J gene: TRBJ2-7
clone size: few
CDR3 DNA: TGCGCCAGCAGCCAAGAGGGGACAGGGATCGGCGCGCAGTACTTC
CDR3 protein: CASSQEGTGIGAQYF

D gene: TRBD2
V gene: TRBV9
J gene: TRBJ2-7
clone size: -
CDR3 DNA: TGTGCCAGCAGCGTCGGGACTAACTCCTACGAGCAGTACTTC
CDR3 protein: CASSVGTNSYEQYF

D gene: TRBD2
V gene: TRBV4-2
J gene: TRBJ2-1
clone size: -
CDR3 DNA: TGTGCCAGCAGCCAAGAGATTAGCGGGAGACTTTACAATGAGCAGTTCTTC
CDR3 protein: CASSQEISGRLYNEQFF

D gene: -
V gene: TRBV7-9
J gene: TRBJ2-5
clone size: few
CDR3 DNA: TGTGCCAGCGCTCCCCGGGAGACCCAGTACTTC
CDR3 protein: CASAPRETQYF

D gene: -
V gene: TRBV28
J gene: TRBJ2-7
clone size: few
CDR3 DNA: TGTGCCAGCAGTTTACAGATGGCGTACGAGCAGTACTTC
CDR3 protein: CASSLQMAYEQYF

D gene: TRBD2
V gene: TRBV20-1
J gene: TRBJ2-1
clone size: -
CDR3 DNA: TGCAGTGCTTCCGGGACTAGCGGGCCTAGCTCCTACAATGAGCAGTTCTTC
CDR3 protein: CSASGTSGPSSYNEQFF

D gene: -
V gene: TRBV24-1
J gene: TRBJ2-7
clone size: -
CDR3 DNA: TGTGCCACCAGTGATCCGCCCAGGGGTCTATCCTACGGGCAGTACTTC
CDR3 protein: CATSDPPRGLSYGQYF

D gene: -
V gene: TRBV20-1
J gene: TRBJ2-7
clone size: once
CDR3 DNA: TGCAGTGCTAGATCGGGGTCTCCTAATACCTACGAGCAGTACTTC
CDR3 protein: CSARSGSPNTYEQYF

D gene: -
V gene: TRBV12-3/TRBV12-4
J gene: TRBJ2-7
clone size: -
CDR3 DNA: TGTGCCAGCAGTTTAGGGGGGACGCCGGAGCAGTACTTC
CDR3 protein: CASSLGGTPEQYF

D gene: -
V gene: TRBV12-3/TRBV12-4
J gene: TRBJ1-2
clone size: -
CDR3 DNA: TGTGCCAGCACCCGTACGAAGTCGAGTGGCTACACCTTC
CDR3 protein: CASTRTKSSGYTF